The rows below give T cell receptor beta chains drawn from one sample of a study of molecular identifiers for immune sequencing clone quantification. TCRdb called the PCR reads again in MiXCR, with one record for every CDR3 protein. The profile shows more than 300,000 distinct CDR3 sequences, around a fifth of them singletons. The sample taken for sequencing was naive CD8+ T cells from blood, with Jurkat cell RNA spiked in. Source of these receptors: a human donor in good health. Some libraries in this study had Jurkat cell RNA spiked in. CDR3s include the opening cysteine and the closing phenylalanine or tryptophan. A D gene is named only where the DNA matches it firmly. Size is stated for part of the rows, as once, few or many counts, or as a class when the clone is expanded.

D	size	J	V	DNA	CDR3
TRBD1	many	TRBJ2-7	TRBV20-1	TGCAGTGCCCCTGGACAGGGCTACGAGCAGTACTTC	CSAPGQGYEQYF
TRBD1	few	TRBJ2-7	TRBV27	TGTGCCAGCAGGCTACAGGGGGCAATCGACGAGCAGTACTTC	CASRLQGAIDEQYF
NA	few	TRBJ2-1	TRBV4-3	TGCGCCAGCAGTCCAGCGAGGGACTATGAGCAGTTCTTC	CASSPARDYEQFF
NA	many	TRBJ2-5	TRBV29-1	TGCAGCGTTGTAGGGGCCTACGGAGAAGAGACCCAGTACTTC	CSVVGAYGEETQYF
NA	many	TRBJ2-2	TRBV7-9	TGTGCCAGCAGCTTGCAAGACACGACGAACACCGGGGAGCTGTTTTTT	CASSLQDTTNTGELFF
TRBD1	NA	TRBJ2-3	TRBV4-1	TGCGCCAGCGGCCAAGAACAGGGGATTAGTGATACGCAGTATTTT	CASGQEQGISDTQYF
NA	few	TRBJ2-7	TRBV28	TGTGCCAGCAGCCCGGCTCTGAGAGGCGAGCAGTACTTC	CASSPALRGEQYF
TRBD1	few	TRBJ1-1	TRBV28	TGTGCCACTAGGGACAGGGGTGCCATCACTGAAGCTTTCTTT	CATRDRGAITEAFF
TRBD2	many	TRBJ2-3	TRBV7-9	TGTGCCAGCAGTCTCCCCCTCCGGGGGGGCCCAGATACGCAGTATTTT	CASSLPLRGGPDTQYF
TRBD2	NA	TRBJ2-3	TRBV18	TGTGCCAGCTCACCACCGGGACTAGAGGCAACAGATACGCAGTATTTT	CASSPPGLEATDTQYF
NA	many	TRBJ2-1	TRBV4-3	TGCGCCAGCAGCCAAGAGTGGCCAGACAGTACCTTCAATGAGCAGTTCTTC	CASSQEWPDSTFNEQFF
NA	NA	TRBJ2-5	TRBV30	TGTGCCTGGAGTATCGCACCGGCCGGAGAGACCCAGTACTTC	CAWSIAPAGETQYF
NA	many	TRBJ2-5	TRBV4-1	TGCGCCAGCAGCCACCTCCAAGAGACCCAGTACTTC	CASSHLQETQYF
NA	NA	TRBJ2-3	TRBV12-3/TRBV12-4	TGTGCCAGCAGTACCGGGACCGCGCAGTATTTT	CASSTGTAQYF
TRBD2	NA	TRBJ2-3	TRBV4-1	TGCGCCAGCAGCCAGGGACTGACTAGCGTGTGGGGCACAGATACGCAGTATTTT	CASSQGLTSVWGTDTQYF
TRBD1	many	TRBJ2-7	TRBV20-1	TGCAGTGCTAGGAAACCGGGACAGGGGTTCGAGCAGTACTTC	CSARKPGQGFEQYF
TRBD1	many	TRBJ2-3	TRBV28	TGTGCCAGCAGTTTGCCTACAGGGGGCGGGACAGATACGCAGTATTTT	CASSLPTGGGTDTQYF
NA	many	TRBJ1-4	TRBV6-6	TGTGCCAGCAGTTTTTGGACTAACGAAAAACTGTTTTTT	CASSFWTNEKLFF
NA	NA	TRBJ2-7	TRBV27	TGTGCCAGCCACGGGAGCCCCTACGAGCAGTACTTC	CASHGSPYEQYF
TRBD1	many	TRBJ2-3	TRBV5-1	TGCGCCAGCAGCTTGGTGGTCGGTGCAGGGGGCTTCACAGATACGCAGTATTTT	CASSLVVGAGGFTDTQYF
NA	many	TRBJ2-7	TRBV25-1	TGTGCCAGCAGTGAATTGGCACACCCCTACGAGCAGTACTTC	CASSELAHPYEQYF
NA	NA	TRBJ1-5	TRBV5-6	TGTGCCAGCAGCTGGGGGAGGAGGAATCAGCCCCAGCATTTT	CASSWGRRNQPQHF
NA	NA	TRBJ2-3	TRBV7-9	TGTGCCAGCAGCTTTTCTCTAGGTGATAGGGATACGCAGTATTTT	CASSFSLGDRDTQYF